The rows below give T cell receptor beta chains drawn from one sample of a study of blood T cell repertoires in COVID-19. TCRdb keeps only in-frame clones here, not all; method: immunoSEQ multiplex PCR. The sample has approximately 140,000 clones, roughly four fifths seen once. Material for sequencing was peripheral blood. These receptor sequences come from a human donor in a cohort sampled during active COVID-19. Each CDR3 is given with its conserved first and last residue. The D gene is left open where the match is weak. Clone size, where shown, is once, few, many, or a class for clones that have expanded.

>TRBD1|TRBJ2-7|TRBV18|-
TGTGCCAGCTCAATAACAGACAGGGGCTACGAGCAGTACTTC
CASSITDRGYEQYF
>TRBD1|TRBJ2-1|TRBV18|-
TGTGCCAGCTCAATAACTGGGACAGCTTACAATGAGCAGTTCTTC
CASSITGTAYNEQFF
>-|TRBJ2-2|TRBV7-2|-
TGTGCCAGCAGTCAGTCTTTGAACACCGGGGAGCTGTTTTTT
CASSQSLNTGELFF
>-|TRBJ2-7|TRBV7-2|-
TGTGCCAGCCGACATAGCGGTTCCTACGAGCAGTACTTC
CASRHSGSYEQYF
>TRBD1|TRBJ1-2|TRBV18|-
TGTGCCAGCTCACCAGAGGACCTCAGAGGCAGGGGGCTCTATGGCTACACCTTC
CASSPEDLRGRGLYGYTF
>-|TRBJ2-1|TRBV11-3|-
TGTGCCAGCAGCTTAGATGGCCTCGCCGAGCAGTTCTTC
CASSLDGLAEQFF
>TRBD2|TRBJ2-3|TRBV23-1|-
TGCGCCAGCAGTCAATTTGGCGGGGGGGGCACAGATACGCAGTATTTT
CASSQFGGGGTDTQYF
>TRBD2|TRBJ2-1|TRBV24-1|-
TGTGCCACCAGTGATCGGGGGGGGAGTTACAATGAGCAGTTCTTC
CATSDRGGSYNEQFF
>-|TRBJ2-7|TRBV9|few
TGTGCCAGCAGCGTAGACCCTAGCCCTAAAGGAGAGCAGTACTTC
CASSVDPSPKGEQYF
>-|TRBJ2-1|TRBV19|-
TGTGCCAGTAGTGAGGGGGTTTGGGATGAGCAGTTCTTC
CASSEGVWDEQFF
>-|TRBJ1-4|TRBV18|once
TGTGCCAGCTCACCGCGGCCGGCAGGGGTCAATGAAAAACTGTTTTTT
CASSPRPAGVNEKLFF
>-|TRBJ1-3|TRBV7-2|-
TGTGCCAGCAGCTTATCGAGGCCCGGCTCTGGAAACACCATATATTTT
CASSLSRPGSGNTIYF
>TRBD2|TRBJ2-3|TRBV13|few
TGTGCCAGCAGCTCCCGGGCTAGCGGGGCCACAGATACGCAGTATTTT
CASSSRASGATDTQYF
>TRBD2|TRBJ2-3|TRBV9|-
TGTGCCAGCAGCCCGAGCGGGGGGCATAGGGGAGATACGCAGTATTTT
CASSPSGGHRGDTQYF
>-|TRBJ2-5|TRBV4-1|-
TGCGCCAGCAGCCAAGGGACCACACCGAGGGGGGGTAAGGCCCAGTACTTC
CASSQGTTPRGGKAQYF
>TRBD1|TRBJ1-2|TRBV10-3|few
TGTGCCATCAGTGACCCCATGGACAGGGGTTACTATGGCTACACCTTC
CAISDPMDRGYYGYTF
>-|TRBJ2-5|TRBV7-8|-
TGTGCCAGCAGCGCATTATACAGGAATCTTGGGGAGACCCAGTACTTC
CASSALYRNLGETQYF
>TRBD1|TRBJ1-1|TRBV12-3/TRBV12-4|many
TGTGCCAGCAGGCAACGACAGGGTGAAGCTTTCTTT
CASRQRQGEAFF
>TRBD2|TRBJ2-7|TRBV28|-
TGTGCCAGCAGTTTCGCGGGGGGTAGAAACGAGCAGTACTTC
CASSFAGGRNEQYF
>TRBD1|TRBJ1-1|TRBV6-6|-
TGTGCCAGCAGACCGGGGGACAGGGCCACTGAAGCTTTCTTT
CASRPGDRATEAFF
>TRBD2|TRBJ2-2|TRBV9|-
TGTGCCAGCAGCCAGACTAGCGGGGGCACCGGGGAGCTGTTTTTT
CASSQTSGGTGELFF
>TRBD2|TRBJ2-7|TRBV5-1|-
TGCGCCAGCAGCTTGGAAGGCGGGGGGGCCGTGGAGCAGTACTTC
CASSLEGGGAVEQYF
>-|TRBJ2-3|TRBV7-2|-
TGTGCCAGCAGCGGCCGGTCCGGGATTTTTCAGTATTTT
CASSGRSGIFQYF
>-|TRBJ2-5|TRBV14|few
TGTGCCAGCAGCCAAGTACACAGCCAAGAGACCCAGTACTTC
CASSQVHSQETQYF
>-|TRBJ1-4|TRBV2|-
TGTGCCAGCAGTGAGTTTCTGGGCCCGACGGAAAAACTGTTTTTT
CASSEFLGPTEKLFF
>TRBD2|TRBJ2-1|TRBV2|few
TGTGCCAGCAGCCGAGGGACTAGCGGGGCGTTGGATGAGCAGTTCTTC
CASSRGTSGALDEQFF
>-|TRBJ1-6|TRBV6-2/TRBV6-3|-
TGTGCCAGCAGTTACCTGCGGACACGCAATTCACCCCTCCACTTT
CASSYLRTRNSPLHF
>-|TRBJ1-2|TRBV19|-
TGTGCCAGTAGAGAAAGGGGATCCAACTATGGCTACACCTTC
CASRERGSNYGYTF
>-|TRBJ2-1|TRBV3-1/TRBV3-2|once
TGTGCCAGCAGCCAAGATGTGGCGTGGGGGCCCAACAATGAGCAGTTCTTC
CASSQDVAWGPNNEQFF
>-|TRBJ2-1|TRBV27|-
TGTGCCAGCAGTTTGCCAGGGGACAATGAGCAGTTCTTC
CASSLPGDNEQFF
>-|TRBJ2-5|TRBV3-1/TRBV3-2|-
TGTGCCAGCAGCCAGGAACTAGCTTCCCCAGAGACCCAGTACTTC
CASSQELASPETQYF
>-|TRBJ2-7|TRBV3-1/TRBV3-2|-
TGTGCCAGCAGCCAGGGCCCCTACGAGCAGTACTTC
CASSQGPYEQYF
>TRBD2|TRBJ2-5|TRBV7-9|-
TGTGCCAGCAGCCGCAAAAGCGGACTAGCGGTTCAAGAGACCCAGTACTTC
CASSRKSGLAVQETQYF
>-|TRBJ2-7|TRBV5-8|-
TGTGCCAGCAGCAGCGTAGCAGGGGGGCCCTACGAGCAGTACTTC
CASSSVAGGPYEQYF
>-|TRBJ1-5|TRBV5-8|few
TGTGCCAGCAGCTTGCCGGGACTAGGGAGGGGTCAGCCCCAGCATTTT
CASSLPGLGRGQPQHF
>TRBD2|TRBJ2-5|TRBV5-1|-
TGCGCCAGCAGCTTGTTGACTAGCGGGGGTTCAGAGACCCAGTACTTC
CASSLLTSGGSETQYF
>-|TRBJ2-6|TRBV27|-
TGTGCCAGCAGCGCTAGTGGCAGGGCGCGTTTTAGTGGGGCCAACGTCCTGACTTTC
CASSASGRARFSGANVLTF
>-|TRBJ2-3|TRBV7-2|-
TGTGCCAGCAGCTTAGACACGGGGAGCACAGATACGCAGTATTTT
CASSLDTGSTDTQYF
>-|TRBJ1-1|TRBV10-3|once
TGTGCCATCAGTGATAGGGACTCAGCGGTCTCTGAAGCTTTCTTT
CAISDRDSAVSEAFF
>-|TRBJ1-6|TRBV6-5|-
TGTGCCAGCAGTTACAACAGGGTGAATTCACCCCTCCACTTT
CASSYNRVNSPLHF
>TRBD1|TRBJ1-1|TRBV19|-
TGTGCCAGTAGGAACTCCGGGACAGGGACTGAAGCTTTCTTT
CASRNSGTGTEAFF
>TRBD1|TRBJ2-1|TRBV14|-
TGTGCCAGCAGCGCAAGGACAGGGCGCAATGAGCAGTTCTTC
CASSARTGRNEQFF
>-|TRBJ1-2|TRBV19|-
TGTGCCAGTAGTGGGAGGGGACTTCTTAATGGCTACACCTTC
CASSGRGLLNGYTF
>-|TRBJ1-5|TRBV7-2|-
TGTGCCAGCAGCGGGGAGGGCAATCAGCCCCAGCATTTT
CASSGEGNQPQHF
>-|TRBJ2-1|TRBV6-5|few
TGTGCCAGCAGTTACTCCACAGGGAGCTCCTACAATGAGCAGTTCTTC
CASSYSTGSSYNEQFF
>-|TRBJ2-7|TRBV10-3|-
TGTGCCATCAGCCTCGGCTACGAGCAGTACTTC
CAISLGYEQYF
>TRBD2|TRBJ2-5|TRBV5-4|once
TGTGCCAGCAGCTTGGTAGCGGGGGCCTCGGGGGAGACCCAGTACTTC
CASSLVAGASGETQYF
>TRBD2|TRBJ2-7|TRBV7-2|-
TGTGCCAGCAGCCGCAGCGGGGGGGCAGGCGAGCAGTACTTC
CASSRSGGAGEQYF
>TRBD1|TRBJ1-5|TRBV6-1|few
TGTGCCAGCAGTGAGGGGACAGGGAGGTCATTGCTTCAGCCCCAGCATTTT
CASSEGTGRSLLQPQHF